The present T cell receptor beta chain was sequenced within a study of OX40 agonist ivuxolimab in advanced cancers. Turning to the study itself: Patients with prior anti-PD-1, anti-PD-L1 or anti-CTLA-4 therapy were eligible; less than 50% had some.

The method was immunoSEQ multiplex PCR; TCRdb's version includes in-frame clones alone and lacks a portion of them. The table has 60,000 to 75,000 clones, about 83% seen once. This CDR3 comprises 16 residues. CDR1 is SGHAT and CDR2 is FQNNGV in the germline V gene. The germline V and J ends were trimmed by 2 bases and 0 bases, with 13 bases remaining between them. This chain joins TRBV11-2 and TRBJ1-1, with a tentative D call TRBD1 (5 bases). This clonotype was obtained from an adult with an advanced solid tumor such as melanoma, head and neck, liver or kidney cancer. This material consisted of CD4+ or CD8+ T cells sorted from blood, taken in a trial of the OX40 agonist ivuxolimab. The CDR3 nucleotides are TGTGCCAGCAGCTTACCCTGGGGCGGGCTGAACACTGAAGCTTTCTTT. This translates into CASSLPWGGLNTEAFF.